A single sample gave rise to the 14 T cell receptor beta chains below, sequenced in a study of cytotoxic CD8 clonotypes in ibrutinib-treated CLL. Clones were read by immunoSEQ multiplex PCR, and TCRdb kept only the in-frame ones, dropping some. The profile shows over 75,000 clones, approximately 80% of them singletons. The sequencing used PBMCs, collected after 12 months of ibrutinib treatment. These receptors all come from a human donor with chronic lymphocytic leukemia.

This clone appeared a single time. CDR3 in DNA: TGCGCCAGCAGCCCGGGACTAGCGGGGGGGGCCCATTACAATGAGCAGTTCTTC. Its protein is CASSPGLAGGAHYNEQFF. The V call is TRBV4-1, the J call TRBJ2-1; the match to TRBD2 covers 16 bases. In germline, CDR1 is MGHRA, CDR2 YSYEKL. This CDR3 is 18 amino acids long. Unmatched junction bases numbered 7, after V lost 4 bases and J lost 4 bases.

The V gene is TRBV6-5, the J gene TRBJ1-3; unclear D gene. In germline, CDR1 is MNHEY, CDR2 SVGAGI. The CDR3 runs to 14 residues. The V gene lost 5 bases and the J gene lost 4 bases, with 12 bases spanning the gap. CDR3 protein: CASSSVRVGNTIYF. In DNA form, the CDR3 reads TGTGCCAGCAGTAGTGTGAGGGTCGGAAACACCATATATTTT.

The V call is TRBV6-5, the J call TRBJ2-7; 7 positions agree with TRBD2. The CDR3 has 15 amino acids. V shed 8 bases and J 3 bases; nucleotides not matched to a gene: 13. Germline V gives CDR1 MNHEY, CDR2 SVGAGI. CDR3: CASSLNPGGSYEQYF. The CDR3, as DNA: TGTGCCAGCTCACTGAACCCGGGAGGAAGCTACGAGCAGTACTTC.

This chain connects TRBV4-1 to TRBJ2-3, with D tentatively TRBD2 (5 bases). Germline CDR1 and CDR2: MGHRA and YSYEKL. V was pared by 0 bases and J by 0 bases, with 10 bases between. The CDR3 is 16 residues long. For the CDR3, the DNA is TGCGCCAGCAGCCAAGAGGGCGGGTTGAGCACAGATACGCAGTATTTT. It yields the protein CASSQEGGLSTDTQYF.

The rearrangement links TRBV20-1 to TRBJ2-1; D is unclear. V lost 2 bases to trimming and J lost 8 bases, with 7 bases between them. This CDR3 is 11 amino acids long. The germline V gene has CDR1 DFQATT and CDR2 SNEGSKA (reference sequence). The CDR3, as DNA: TGCAGTGCTAGAAACCGGGATGAGCAGTTCTTC. Protein product: CSARNRDEQFF.

In this sample, this clone turned up a few times. V and J are TRBV7-2 and TRBJ1-4; D remains unclear. From germline, CDR1 is SGHTA and CDR2 FQGNSA. The CDR3 has 15 residues. Trimming took off 0 bases at V and 2 bases at J, with 7 bases between the two ends. The CDR3 DNA sequence: TGTGCCAGCAGCTTAGCCCCTGGGACTAATGAAAAACTGTTTTTT. Amino acids: CASSLAPGTNEKLFF.

The chain couples TRBV4-3 to TRBJ2-7; tentatively, D is TRBD1 or TRBD2 (5 bases each). CDR3 size: 15 residues. Germline V gene sequence: CDR1 LGHNA, CDR2 YSLEER. The V and J ends lost 0 bases and 7 bases respectively, with 16 bases between them. CDR3 DNA: TGCGCCAGCAGCCAAGAAGGGGACCGCTCGGGGGAGCAGTACTTC. This sequence encodes CASSQEGDRSGEQYF.

This chain joins TRBV11-2 and TRBJ1-6; D might be TRBD1 (6 bases). This CDR3 spans 14 amino acids. The germline CDR1 and CDR2 sequences are SGHAT and FQNNGV. The V end lost 3 bases, the J end lost 7 bases, and 10 bases lay between the germline ends. The CDR3 bases are TGTGCCAGCAGCTTTTATACAGGGAATTCACCCCTCCACTTT. As protein: CASSFYTGNSPLHF.

The rearrangement links TRBV10-1 to TRBJ1-3; the D gene is possibly TRBD1 (5 bases). CDR3 size: 19 residues. Germline lookup yields CDR1 WNHNN and CDR2 SYGVQD (reference sequence). Trimming took off 4 bases at V and 11 bases at J, with 33 bases between the two ends. The CDR3 reads CASSGSSGAERRPRLAIYF. DNA of the CDR3: TGCGCCAGCAGTGGGTCTAGCGGGGCGGAAAGGCGACCACGTCTGGCCATATATTTT.

This chain uses TRBV29-1 with TRBJ2-5; D not certain. The ends were cut back, 0 bases at V and 4 bases at J, with 15 bases in the middle. The CDR3 sequence is 15 residues long. CDR1 is SQVTM and CDR2 is ANQGSEA in the germline V gene. CDR3 DNA sequence: TGCAGCGTTGAAGATCCGCAGACCGCCCGAGAGACCCAGTACTTC. Amino acids: CSVEDPQTARETQYF.

The chain uses TRBV28 and TRBJ1-2, with D perhaps matching TRBD1 (5 bases). V was shortened by 8 bases and J by 4 bases, with 14 bases between the two germline ends. The CDR3 extends over 13 amino acids. Germline loops: CDR1 MDHEN, CDR2 SYDVKM. CDR3 coding DNA: TGTGCCAGCTTTTCGGCGGGGCTCTATGGCTACACCTTC. It encodes CASFSAGLYGYTF.

The chain is built from TRBV7-3 and TRBJ2-3; 8 nucleotides match TRBD1. The CDR3 covers 17 residues. Germline V gene sequence: CDR1 SGHTA, CDR2 FQGTGA. V lost 4 bases, J lost 6 bases, and 15 bases stayed unmatched. The CDR3 sequence: CASSSTAGGKGSDTQYF. CDR3 sequence (DNA): TGTGCCAGCAGCTCCACCGCAGGGGGCAAGGGCAGTGATACGCAGTATTTT. The complete variable domain, with remaining parts taken from reference TRBV7-3 and TRBJ2-3, reads GAGVSQTPSNKVTEKGKYVELRCDPISGHTALYWYRQSLGQGPEFLIYFQGTGAADDSGLPNDRFFAVRPEGSVSTLKIQRTERGDSAVYLCASSSTAGGKGSDTQYFGPGTRLTVL.

This clone appeared a single time. The chain has TRBV18 and TRBJ1-5; D gene uncertain. The germline CDR1 and CDR2 sequences are KGHSH and LQKENI. The CDR3 length is 15 residues. Trimming took 6 bases from V and 0 from J, leaving 12 bases between them. The CDR3 bases are TGTGCCAGCTCTTCTGACGGGCCTAGCAATCAGCCCCAGCATTTT. This sequence encodes CASSSDGPSNQPQHF.

J is TRBJ2-2 and V is TRBV9, with D hard to call. The CDR3 extends over 16 amino acids. Germline V gene data show CDR1 as SGDLS and CDR2 as YYNGEE. Trimming cost V 0 bases and J 5 bases, with 14 bases left between them. For the CDR3, the DNA is TGTGCCAGCAGCGTAGTTAGCAGGATTGGGACCGGGGAGCTGTTTTTT. Amino acid sequence: CASSVVSRIGTGELFF.